This is a list of T cell receptor beta chains from one sample in a study of graft-versus-host responses after intestinal transplantation. Sequencing was performed with immunoSEQ multiplex PCR; in TCRdb, only in-frame clones are kept and a portion is missing. The repertoire has tens of thousands of clones, about nine tenths of them found once; the top ten carry roughly 0.31%. Their target antigens are unknown. This sample comprised unstimulated CD4+ T cells sorted from spleen or lymph node cells, obtained before intestinal transplant. The receptors derive from a human donor who received an intestinal transplant. Both conserved end residues are part of each CDR3. Each record gives: V gene, clone size, CDR3 protein. A clone size is listed for some rows: how often the clone was seen (once, few, many), or a class if it is expanded.

v_gene: TRBV5-1
abundance: few
CDR3aa: CASSRSGSGYEQFF

v_gene: TRBV6-6
abundance: -
CDR3aa: CASSSPTGENYGYTF

v_gene: TRBV10-1
abundance: once
CDR3aa: CANQPWGGPPDTQYF

v_gene: TRBV5-6
abundance: -
CDR3aa: CASSFTGARTGSYNEQFF

v_gene: TRBV20-1
abundance: -
CDR3aa: CSASGQETQYF

v_gene: TRBV19
abundance: -
CDR3aa: CASSREVLRGTNEKLFF

v_gene: TRBV28
abundance: -
CDR3aa: CASSRGVAPSISPLHF

v_gene: TRBV18
abundance: -
CDR3aa: CASSKVGGNSGANVLTF

v_gene: TRBV27
abundance: -
CDR3aa: CASSLYPGGSIEQFF

v_gene: TRBV14
abundance: once
CDR3aa: CASSQDAGADYGYTF

v_gene: TRBV19
abundance: -
CDR3aa: CASSIEGGNYGYTF

v_gene: TRBV7-2
abundance: -
CDR3aa: CASSFSRATGRYNEQFF

v_gene: TRBV2
abundance: -
CDR3aa: CASSRPPSGSNEQFF

v_gene: TRBV30
abundance: -
CDR3aa: CAWSRRAGVRTGELFF

v_gene: TRBV15
abundance: -
CDR3aa: CATSRGSGRASREQFF

v_gene: TRBV6-1
abundance: -
CDR3aa: CASSDGQGLTEKLFF

v_gene: TRBV7-8
abundance: -
CDR3aa: CASSLNRDPSYEQYF

v_gene: TRBV25-1
abundance: -
CDR3aa: CATSEWGGDEKLFF

v_gene: TRBV29-1
abundance: -
CDR3aa: CSVELAGGAVYGYTF

v_gene: TRBV11-2
abundance: -
CDR3aa: CASSLSGSQGTNEKLFF

v_gene: TRBV6-1
abundance: -
CDR3aa: CACTGRNTDTQYF

v_gene: TRBV30
abundance: -
CDR3aa: CAWSTGSGRTDTQYF

v_gene: TRBV7-2
abundance: -
CDR3aa: CASSFFFETIYNEQFF

v_gene: TRBV29-1
abundance: -
CDR3aa: CSVAKAGGLETQYF

v_gene: TRBV19
abundance: -
CDR3aa: CASSIVRGVVDGYTF

v_gene: TRBV11-3
abundance: -
CDR3aa: CASSLVGGNDEQFF

v_gene: TRBV9
abundance: -
CDR3aa: CASSVDPLAGEWGPKNIQYF

v_gene: TRBV5-4
abundance: -
CDR3aa: CASSLGAETQYF

v_gene: TRBV19
abundance: -
CDR3aa: CASSMVRESEQFF

v_gene: TRBV19
abundance: -
CDR3aa: CASSLSGGNYGYTF

v_gene: TRBV6-1
abundance: -
CDR3aa: CASWTDSYNEQFF

v_gene: TRBV28
abundance: -
CDR3aa: CASSEYYEQYF